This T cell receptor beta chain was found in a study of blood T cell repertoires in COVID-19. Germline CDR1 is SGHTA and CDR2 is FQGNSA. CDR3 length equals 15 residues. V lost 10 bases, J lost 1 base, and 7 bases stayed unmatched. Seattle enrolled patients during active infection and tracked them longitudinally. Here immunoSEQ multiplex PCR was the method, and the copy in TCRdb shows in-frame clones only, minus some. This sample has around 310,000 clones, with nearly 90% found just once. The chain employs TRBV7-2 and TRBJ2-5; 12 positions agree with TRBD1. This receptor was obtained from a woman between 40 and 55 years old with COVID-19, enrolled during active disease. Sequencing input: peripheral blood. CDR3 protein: CATIRDRGPQETQYF. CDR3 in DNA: TGTGCCACCATCCGGGACAGGGGGCCCCAAGAGACCCAGTACTTC.